The sequence of this TCR beta chain was determined in a study of glioma-infiltrating T cells after dendritic cell vaccination. Study details: Glioblastoma patients came from Phase I and II dendritic cell vaccination trials.

In regard to this clone: Its antigen is not identified.

The length of the CDR3 is 16 residues. Germline assignment: CDR1 SGHDT and CDR2 YYEEEE. The V gene lost 4 bases and the J gene lost 3 bases, with 14 bases spanning the gap. Study conclusions and caveats: Longer survival after dendritic cell vaccination followed higher pretreatment TIL content.

TCRB CDR3 was amplified from 2 ug genomic DNA or less. Primers: 60 V beta forward and 13 J beta reverse. TCRdb's table, derived via immunoSEQ multiplex PCR, lists solely in-frame clones and lacks some. The data hold about 64,000 clones, with about 81% observed a single time. This chain links TRBV5-6 with TRBJ1-6; no firm D call. This TCR came from a human donor with glioblastoma. The sequencing used blood, collected before dendritic cell vaccination. The CDR3 is CASSGGLGSYNSPLHF. The CDR3 coding sequence is TGTGCCAGCAGCGGCGGACTAGGGAGCTATAATTCACCCCTCCACTTT.